The 19 T cell receptor beta chains below were found in one sample sequenced in a study of blood T cell repertoires in COVID-19. Produced via immunoSEQ multiplex PCR; TCRdb's table is partial and in-frame only. The repertoire holds 200,000 to 250,000 clones, with more than 65% as singletons. The sequencing input was peripheral blood. These receptors originate from a woman aged 40 to 55 who had recovered from COVID-19.

V is TRBV18 and J is TRBJ2-7; weak D call: TRBD1 (5 bases). V lost 3 bases and J 3 bases, leaving 15 bases between the germline ends. This CDR3 comprises 15 residues. The germline V gene has CDR1 KGHSH and CDR2 LQKENI. The CDR3 sequence: CASSPTTVTGYEQYF. CDR3 bases: TGTGCCAGCTCACCGACGACAGTTACGGGCTACGAGCAGTACTTC.

The chain employs TRBV4-3 and TRBJ2-1, with 8 bases that match TRBD2. Unmatched junction bases numbered 7, after V lost 2 bases and J lost 7 bases. Germline V gene lookup returns CDR1 LGHNA and CDR2 YSLEER. The CDR3 loop spans 15 amino acids. CDR3 in amino acids: CASSQQPGGDNEQFF. DNA of the CDR3: TGCGCCAGCAGCCAACAGCCCGGGGGGGATAATGAGCAGTTCTTC.

V gene TRBV28 combines with J gene TRBJ2-3; D is unclear. The germline gives CDR1 MDHEN, CDR2 SYDVKM. This CDR3 has 14 amino acids. V was cut by 3 bases and J by 2 bases, with 9 bases left in between. This CDR3 reads CASSFIQDTDTQYF. CDR3 sequence (DNA): TGTGCCAGCAGTTTCATTCAGGACACAGATACGCAGTATTTT.

V usage is TRBV6-2 or TRBV6-3 and J usage is TRBJ1-1; D call uncertain. The CDR3 runs to 13 residues. The germline V gene encodes CDR1 MNHEY and CDR2 SVGEGT. V lost 6 bases, J lost 8 bases, and 16 bases lay in between. CDR3 sequence (DNA): TGTGCCAGCAGCCGAATTATCGTACAGGAAGCTTTCTTT. This gives the protein CASSRIIVQEAFF.

The V call is TRBV3-1 (or the pseudogene TRBV3-2), the J call TRBJ2-7, with D perhaps matching TRBD1 (7 bases). The length of the CDR3 is 14 residues. Trimming removed 4 bases at V and 6 bases at J, with 16 bases between. Germline-derived CDR1 and CDR2 are LGHDT and YNNKEL (reference sequence). Written as DNA, the CDR3 is TGTGCCAGCAGCCGGGACTCTTCAGGGGGCGAGCAGTACTTC. Translation: CASSRDSSGGEQYF.

This chain links TRBV2 with TRBJ1-2, with 10 bases fitting TRBD1. The CDR3 extends over 13 amino acids. The J segment lost 4 bases and the V segment lost 6 bases, leaving 2 bases of the junction unmatched. Germline CDR1 reads SNHLY; CDR2 reads FYNNEI. The CDR3 spells CASSDRGLYGYTF. CDR3 DNA: TGTGCCAGCAGCGACAGGGGGCTCTATGGCTACACCTTC.

The chain carries TRBV4-3 and TRBJ1-4; D remains ambiguous. The germline V and J ends were trimmed by 1 base and 7 bases, with 10 bases remaining between them. The length of the CDR3 is 14 residues. Per the germline V gene, CDR1 is LGHNA and CDR2 is YSLEER. The CDR3 nucleotides are TGCGCCAGCAGCCAAGGCCAAGCGGGTGAAAAACTGTTTTTT. Its protein product is CASSQGQAGEKLFF.

Here the CDR3 DNA reads TGCGCCAGCACGAGTTACTCTGGAAACACCATATATTTT. Its translation: CASTSYSGNTIYF. This rearrangement joins TRBV10-1 to TRBJ1-3; D call uncertain. Germline V lookup: CDR1 WNHNN, CDR2 SYGVQD (reference sequence). The CDR3 contains 13 residues. Trimming removed 7 bases at V and 0 bases at J, with 7 bases between.

The genes are TRBV19 and TRBJ1-3; possibly TRBD1 for D (6 bases). The germline CDR1 and CDR2 sequences are LNHDA and SQIVND (reference sequence). The CDR3 has 16 residues. Trimming left V 1 base short and J 4 bases short, with 14 bases between. The CDR3 loop is CASSIGTGTRGNTIYF. DNA of the CDR3: TGTGCCAGTAGTATAGGAACAGGGACGCGAGGAAACACCATATATTTT.

This chain joins TRBV6-5 and TRBJ1-5, with D uncertain. Germline CDR1 is MNHEY and CDR2 is SVGAGI. Trimming pared 0 bases from V and 6 bases from J, leaving 9 bases between. The CDR3 loop spans 14 amino acids. The CDR3 loop is CASSYSDSGQPQHF. The CDR3 region has the DNA TGTGCCAGCAGTTACTCCGACTCGGGTCAGCCCCAGCATTTT.

V usage is TRBV5-1 and J usage is TRBJ1-1, with D uncertain. The CDR3 consists of 14 residues. CDR1 SGHRS and CDR2 YFSETQ come from the germline V gene. Trimming pared 0 bases from V and 2 bases from J, leaving 8 bases between. The CDR3 region is CASSLGAVNTEAFF. In nucleotides, the CDR3 is TGCGCCAGCAGCTTGGGGGCTGTTAACACTGAAGCTTTCTTT.

The V gene is TRBV6-6, the J gene TRBJ1-4; 7 bases fit TRBD1. Germline V gene lookup returns CDR1 MNHNY and CDR2 SVGAGI (reference sequence). Trimming took 8 bases from V and 1 from J; bases not matched to a gene: 4. CDR3 length equals 14 residues. CDR3 sequence: CASLRQGTNEKLFF. The CDR3 DNA reads TGTGCCAGCCTTAGACAGGGAACTAATGAAAAACTGTTTTTT.

This clone was seen a few times. The chain has TRBV5-4 and TRBJ2-6; D not certain. The CDR3 is 18 residues long. V was clipped by 0 bases and J by 0 bases, with 13 bases between them. Per germline, CDR1 SGHNT and CDR2 YYREEE (reference sequence). CDR3: CASSLGQSRSSGANVLTF. CDR3 nucleotide sequence: TGTGCCAGCAGCTTGGGGCAGTCAAGAAGCTCTGGGGCCAACGTCCTGACTTTC.

J is TRBJ2-3 and V is TRBV5-1; TRBD2 matches 11 bases. The CDR3 has 17 amino acids. V trimming: 4 bases; J trimming: 1 base; junction bases outside the gene matches: 8. The germline V gene encodes CDR1 SGHRS and CDR2 YFSETQ. The CDR3 region has the DNA TGCGCCAGCAGCCCCGAGGATAGCGGGGGGGGCACAGATACGCAGTATTTT. Amino acids: CASSPEDSGGGTDTQYF.

The table lists this clone with a few counts. The J gene is TRBJ2-2, the V gene TRBV5-5; D gene ambiguous. V lost 0 bases to trimming and J lost 7 bases, with 7 bases between them. The length of the CDR3 is 13 residues. Germline CDR1 is SGHKS and CDR2 is YYEKEE (reference sequence). CDR3 loop: CASSLVPGGELFF. CDR3 nucleotides: TGTGCCAGCAGCTTGGTTCCCGGCGGGGAGCTGTTTTTT.

This clone has more than one count but fewer than ten. J is TRBJ1-5 and V is TRBV28, with a weak D call TRBD1 (6 bases). Trimming cost V 6 bases and J 7 bases, with 16 bases left between them. Germline CDR1 reads MDHEN; CDR2 reads SYDVKM. The CDR3 has 14 amino acids. CDR3 loop: CASRDSLSAQPQHF. Here the CDR3 DNA reads TGTGCCAGCAGGGACAGCCTGTCGGCCCAGCCCCAGCATTTT. The whole variable domain, remainder taken from reference TRBV28 and TRBJ1-5, is DVKVTQSSRYLVKRTGEKVFLECVQDMDHENMFWYRQDPGLGLRLIYFSYDVKMKEKGDIPEGYSVSREKKERFSLILESASTNQTSMYLCASRDSLSAQPQHFGDGTRLSIL.

A few counts support this clone. The chain has TRBV6-2 or TRBV6-3 and TRBJ2-5; no definite D call. V dropped 6 bases and J dropped 5 bases, with 13 bases sitting between them. Germline values: CDR1 MNHEY, CDR2 SVGEGT. The CDR3 spans 13 residues. The CDR3 sequence: CASSVDWSETQYF. Here the CDR3 DNA reads TGTGCCAGCAGCGTCGACTGGTCCGAGACCCAGTACTTC.

DNA for the CDR3: TGTGCCAGCAGTTCCCTAATGATGACAGGGGCTCCGGTCGAGCAGTACTTC. Translating gives CASSSLMMTGAPVEQYF. The chain employs TRBV6-2 or TRBV6-3 and TRBJ2-7, with 8 bases lining up with TRBD1. This CDR3 spans 17 amino acids. The ends lost 4 bases at V and 6 bases at J; junction bases unmatched: 17. The germline CDR1 and CDR2 sequences are MNHEY and SVGEGT.

This clone was picked up a small number of times. The sample contains more than one DNA sequence encoding this CDR3. This chain connects TRBV28 to TRBJ1-2, with no clear D. There are 13 residues in the CDR3. Looked up from germline, CDR1 is MDHEN and CDR2 is SYDVKM. Trimming shortened V by 2 bases and J by 5 bases, and 9 bases separated the two germline ends. The CDR3: CASSLRGSYGYTF. The CDR3 DNA follows: TGTGCCAGCAGTTTACGGGGTTCATATGGCTACACCTTC.